This T cell receptor beta chain was retrieved from a study of blood T cell repertoires in COVID-19 (dated by TCRdb to 2020 to 2022). With respect to the entire study: Samples covering the acute and convalescent phases of COVID-19 were provided by collaborators in the United States, Italy and Spain. Deeply sampled blood TCRbeta repertoires from subjects exposed to, actively infected with, or recovered from COVID-19 were included in the dataset. Where HLA class I and class II types were available, the types were taken from metadata supplied by the sample provider, not from assay-based typing. The sample metadata nearly always contained a de-identified subject ID, COVID-19 status, age in years and sex. The samples were drawn from the first 160 participants of the ongoing ImmuneRACE study and from over a thousand subjects provided by 6 global collaborators. The repertoires were released in a freely available public database intended as a resource for research on the immune response to SARS-CoV-2. The prospective study material was composed of cDNA or gDNA derived from T cells, B-cell-depleted T cells, or PBMCs. Broad study findings and their caveats: The amount of clinical and demographic metadata varied by source and participant and was provided uncurated.

Remarks on this clone: Its cognate antigen has yet to be identified. No much larger clone exists at a distance of one base, and base qualities are not known.

Its CDR3 holds 15 amino acids, cysteine through phenylalanine. Solely the CDR3 DNA is kept, with 45 bases framed from the first base. V has 3 bases trimmed and J has 1 base trimmed; junction bases matching no gene number 2. From a lookup of the germline V gene, CDR1 and CDR2 are MDHEN and SYDVKM. TCRbeta CDR3 regions were amplified from genomic DNA by means of the immunoSEQ Assay, a bias-controlled multiplex PCR. Per the authors' processing: The number of nucleated cells in each sample was estimated from the amplification of reference gene primers within the assay. Sequence reads were collapsed and filtered to measure the absolute abundance of every unique TCRbeta CDR3 rearrangement. For each sample, productive Simpson clonality was calculated as the square root of Simpson's diversity index across productive rearrangements. TCRdb holds this immuneACCESS table with in-frame rearrangements only. Some clones are missing; in checked studies, unresolved V genes explain under half, and the rest has no known cause. V and J calls plus clone size are reproduced from that table; the DNA served to infer D and trimming. The sample has 150,000 to 200,000 clones on record, over 75% of them singletons. Of the sample, approximately 10% is held by the ten largest clones.

Participants in the prospective study were enrolled through a virtual design, were aged roughly 18 to 90 years, and lived in fewer than 30 United States geographic areas. In the prospective study, participants were assigned to cohorts based on the clinical history participants reported in a screening survey and a study questionnaire. Recovered participants in ImmuneRACE Cohort 3 were defined by two consecutive negative NP/OP PCR tests, clearance by a healthcare professional, or resolution of symptoms. Mobile phlebotomists in the prospective study collected whole blood, serum and a nasopharyngeal or oropharyngeal swab from every participant. Participants in the prospective study had the option to provide additional blood draws and questionnaires over a roughly 2-month period. Before DNA extraction, prospective study blood samples were shipped either frozen or at room temperature.

This sequence originates from a man aged 50 to 59 who had recovered from COVID-19. The rearrangement combines TRBV28 with TRBJ2-3; TRBD2 fits 9 bases in the junction. Sequencing was done on a sample of PBMCs or T cells enriched from blood (not recorded which). The encoded CDR3 is CASSFVAGGTDTQYF. The sequence in DNA is TGTGCCAGCAGTTTTGTAGCGGGGGGCACAGATACGCAGTATTTT.